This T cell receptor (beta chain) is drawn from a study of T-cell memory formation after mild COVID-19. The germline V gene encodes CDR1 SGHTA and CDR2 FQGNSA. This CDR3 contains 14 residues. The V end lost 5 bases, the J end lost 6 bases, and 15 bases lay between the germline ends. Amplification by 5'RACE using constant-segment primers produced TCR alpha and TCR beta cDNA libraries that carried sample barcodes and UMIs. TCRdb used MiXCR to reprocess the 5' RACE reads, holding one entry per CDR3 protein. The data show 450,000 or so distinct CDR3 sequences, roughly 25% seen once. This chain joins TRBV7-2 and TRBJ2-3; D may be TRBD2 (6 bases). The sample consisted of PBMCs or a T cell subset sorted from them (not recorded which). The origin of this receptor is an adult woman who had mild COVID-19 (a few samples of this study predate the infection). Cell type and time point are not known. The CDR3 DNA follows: TGTGCCAGCAGCGTACTGCGGGGAACCGATACGCAGTATTTT. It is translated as CASSVLRGTDTQYF.